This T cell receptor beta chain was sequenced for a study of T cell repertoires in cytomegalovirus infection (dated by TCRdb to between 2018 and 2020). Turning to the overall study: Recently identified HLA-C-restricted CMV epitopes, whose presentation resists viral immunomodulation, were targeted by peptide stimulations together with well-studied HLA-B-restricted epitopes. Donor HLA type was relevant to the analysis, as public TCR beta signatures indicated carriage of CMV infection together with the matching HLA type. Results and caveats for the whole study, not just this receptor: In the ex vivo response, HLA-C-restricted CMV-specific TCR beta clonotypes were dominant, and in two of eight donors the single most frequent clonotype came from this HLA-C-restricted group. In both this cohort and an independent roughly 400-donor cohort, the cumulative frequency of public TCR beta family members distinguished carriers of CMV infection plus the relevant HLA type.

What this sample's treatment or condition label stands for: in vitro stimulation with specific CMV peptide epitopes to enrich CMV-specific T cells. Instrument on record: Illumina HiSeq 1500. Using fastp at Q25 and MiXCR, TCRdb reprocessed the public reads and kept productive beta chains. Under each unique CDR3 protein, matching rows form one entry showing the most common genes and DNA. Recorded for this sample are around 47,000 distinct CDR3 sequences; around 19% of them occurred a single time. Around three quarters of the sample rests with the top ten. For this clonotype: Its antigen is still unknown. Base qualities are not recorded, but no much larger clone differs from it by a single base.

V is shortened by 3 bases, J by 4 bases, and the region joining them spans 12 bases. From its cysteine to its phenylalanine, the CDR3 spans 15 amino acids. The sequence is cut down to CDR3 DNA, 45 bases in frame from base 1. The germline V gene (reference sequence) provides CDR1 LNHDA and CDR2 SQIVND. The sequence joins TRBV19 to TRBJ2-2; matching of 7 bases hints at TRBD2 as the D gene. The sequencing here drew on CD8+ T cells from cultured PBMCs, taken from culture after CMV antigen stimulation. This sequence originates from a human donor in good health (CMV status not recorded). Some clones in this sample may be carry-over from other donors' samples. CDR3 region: CASSIGGGATGELFF. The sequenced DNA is TGTGCCAGTAGTATTGGAGGGGGGGCCACCGGGGAGCTGTTTTTT.